A selection of T cell receptor beta chains follows, all from one sample in a study of T cell responses to AZD1222 COVID-19 vaccine. Assay used: immunoSEQ multiplex PCR; TCRdb lists only in-frame clones, some missing. The table includes approximately 140,000 clones, around 89% detected once. The sequencing used peripheral blood, collected on day 0 of AZD1222 vaccination. The receptors were sampled from an adult in good health. The CDR3 runs from the conserved cysteine through the conserved F or W. The order of the fields is clone size, D gene, V gene, J gene, CDR3 protein, CDR3 DNA. A D gene is named only where the DNA matches it firmly. Clone size appears in some rows only: once, few, many, or a class for an expanded clone.

clone_size: .; d_call: .; v_call: TRBV9; j_call: TRBJ2-2; cdr3_aa: CASSHEQVGGELFF; cdr3_nt: TGTGCCAGCAGCCATGAGCAGGTCGGCGGGGAGCTGTTTTTT
clone_size: .; d_call: TRBD2; v_call: TRBV7-3; j_call: TRBJ2-3; cdr3_aa: CASSPPGLAGDTQYF; cdr3_nt: TGTGCCAGCAGCCCCCCGGGACTAGCGGGAGATACGCAGTATTTT
clone_size: once; d_call: .; v_call: TRBV21-1; j_call: TRBJ2-6; cdr3_aa: CASSILRRQSGANVLTF; cdr3_nt: TGTGCCAGCAGCATTCTTCGGCGTCAGTCTGGGGCCAACGTCCTGACTTTC
clone_size: .; d_call: .; v_call: TRBV18; j_call: TRBJ2-7; cdr3_aa: CASSPLGRGPGHEQYF; cdr3_nt: TGTGCCAGCTCGCCGCTCGGCAGGGGCCCTGGGCACGAGCAGTACTTC
clone_size: few; d_call: .; v_call: TRBV7-2; j_call: TRBJ1-2; cdr3_aa: CASSSREGRRGYTF; cdr3_nt: TGTGCCAGCAGCTCCCGGGAGGGAAGGCGTGGCTACACCTTC
clone_size: .; d_call: .; v_call: TRBV5-4; j_call: TRBJ2-1; cdr3_aa: CASSGLGGEQFF; cdr3_nt: TGTGCCAGCAGCGGCTTGGGCGGAGAGCAGTTCTTC
clone_size: once; d_call: .; v_call: TRBV21-1; j_call: TRBJ2-1; cdr3_aa: CATDGLAVTYNEQFF; cdr3_nt: TGTGCCACCGACGGACTAGCGGTAACCTACAATGAGCAGTTCTTC
clone_size: .; d_call: .; v_call: TRBV24-1; j_call: TRBJ1-1; cdr3_aa: CATSGSGFTEAFF; cdr3_nt: TGTGCCACCAGTGGTTCCGGGTTCACTGAAGCTTTCTTT
clone_size: .; d_call: TRBD1; v_call: TRBV7-2; j_call: TRBJ2-5; cdr3_aa: CASSLQGAAARETQYF; cdr3_nt: TGTGCCAGCAGTCTTCAGGGGGCGGCTGCAAGGGAGACCCAGTACTTC
clone_size: .; d_call: .; v_call: TRBV18; j_call: TRBJ2-7; cdr3_aa: CASSLDSYEQYF; cdr3_nt: TGTGCCAGCTCACTAGACAGCTACGAGCAGTACTTC
clone_size: .; d_call: .; v_call: TRBV5-5; j_call: TRBJ2-7; cdr3_aa: CASSLVGSTSLPYEQYF; cdr3_nt: TGTGCCAGCAGCTTGGTAGGATCGACTAGTTTGCCCTACGAGCAGTACTTC
clone_size: .; d_call: TRBD2; v_call: TRBV7-6; j_call: TRBJ2-1; cdr3_aa: CASRPPGLAGQVSDEQFF; cdr3_nt: TGTGCCAGCAGGCCTCCGGGACTAGCGGGCCAAGTCTCGGATGAGCAGTTCTTC
clone_size: few; d_call: .; v_call: TRBV15; j_call: TRBJ2-5; cdr3_aa: CATSSGRGLLETQYF; cdr3_nt: TGTGCCACCAGCAGTGGGAGGGGGCTGTTGGAGACCCAGTACTTC
clone_size: .; d_call: .; v_call: TRBV10-1; j_call: TRBJ2-7; cdr3_aa: CASSESGVQGRRSEQYF; cdr3_nt: TGCGCCAGCAGTGAGTCGGGGGTCCAGGGCCGCCGAAGCGAGCAGTACTTC
clone_size: .; d_call: TRBD1; v_call: TRBV7-2; j_call: TRBJ2-3; cdr3_aa: CASSKDRAPDTQYF; cdr3_nt: TGTGCCAGCAGCAAGGACAGGGCCCCAGATACGCAGTATTTT
clone_size: .; d_call: TRBD2; v_call: TRBV7-8; j_call: TRBJ2-5; cdr3_aa: CASSYRGGQETQYF; cdr3_nt: TGTGCCAGCAGCTACCGGGGGGGCCAAGAGACCCAGTACTTC
clone_size: .; d_call: .; v_call: TRBV28; j_call: TRBJ1-5; cdr3_aa: CASSIVGGRDQPQHF; cdr3_nt: TGTGCCAGCAGCATCGTCGGGGGCAGGGATCAGCCCCAGCATTTT
clone_size: .; d_call: TRBD1; v_call: TRBV9; j_call: TRBJ1-2; cdr3_aa: CASSARGSTYGYTF; cdr3_nt: TGTGCCAGCAGCGCCAGGGGGTCGACCTATGGCTACACCTTC
clone_size: .; d_call: .; v_call: TRBV12-3/TRBV12-4; j_call: TRBJ2-1; cdr3_aa: CASSLTHNEQFF; cdr3_nt: TGTGCCAGCAGTTTGACTCACAATGAGCAGTTCTTC
clone_size: once; d_call: .; v_call: TRBV5-1; j_call: TRBJ2-7; cdr3_aa: CASSLEGTETYEQYF; cdr3_nt: TGCGCCAGCAGCTTGGAAGGGACGGAGACCTACGAGCAGTACTTC
clone_size: .; d_call: .; v_call: TRBV5-1; j_call: TRBJ1-2; cdr3_aa: CASSSDPSGGYTF; cdr3_nt: TGCGCCAGCAGCTCCGACCCCAGCGGTGGCTACACCTTC
clone_size: .; d_call: TRBD1; v_call: TRBV18; j_call: TRBJ1-5; cdr3_aa: CASSPGQRNSNQPQHF; cdr3_nt: TGTGCCAGCTCACCGGGACAGAGAAATAGCAATCAGCCCCAGCATTTT
clone_size: few; d_call: .; v_call: TRBV6-5; j_call: TRBJ2-2; cdr3_aa: CASRSGTLDVGELFF; cdr3_nt: TGTGCCAGCAGATCCGGGACCCTGGACGTCGGGGAGCTGTTTTTT
clone_size: .; d_call: .; v_call: TRBV18; j_call: TRBJ1-1; cdr3_aa: CASSPTGSEAFF; cdr3_nt: TGTGCCAGCTCACCCACAGGGAGTGAAGCTTTCTTT
clone_size: .; d_call: TRBD1; v_call: TRBV7-9; j_call: TRBJ2-6; cdr3_aa: CASSLAWDREHSGANVLTF; cdr3_nt: TGTGCCAGCAGCTTAGCCTGGGACAGGGAACATTCTGGGGCCAACGTCCTGACTTTC
clone_size: .; d_call: .; v_call: TRBV12-3/TRBV12-4; j_call: TRBJ2-1; cdr3_aa: CASSPSAGGQFF; cdr3_nt: TGTGCCAGCAGCCCATCAGCAGGTGGACAGTTCTTC
clone_size: .; d_call: .; v_call: TRBV5-6; j_call: TRBJ1-5; cdr3_aa: CASSLAVEGNQPQHF; cdr3_nt: TGTGCCAGCAGCTTGGCTGTTGAAGGGAATCAGCCCCAGCATTTT
clone_size: .; d_call: .; v_call: TRBV24-1; j_call: TRBJ2-3; cdr3_aa: CATSDFRGEDNSQYF; cdr3_nt: TGTGCCACCAGTGATTTCCGCGGAGAAGACAATTCGCAGTATTTT
clone_size: .; d_call: .; v_call: TRBV18; j_call: TRBJ1-1; cdr3_aa: CASRGHEAFF; cdr3_nt: TGTGCCAGCCGAGGTCATGAAGCTTTCTTT